Shown below are 8 T cell receptor beta chains from a single sample sequenced in a study of CD8+ T cells in alopecia areata. Extraction and reverse transcription of RNA yielded cDNA as the sequencing template. Data came from immunoSEQ multiplex PCR; TCRdb stores just in-frame clones and leaves some out. The table has roughly 190,000 clones, 64% seen once; the top ten hold about 1.3%. Treatment specified: oral pan-JAK inhibitor, 5-10 mg twice daily. The material sequenced was CD4+ T cells sorted from blood, taken between weeks 47 and 50, from a patient treated with tofacitinib. These receptors originate from a human donor with alopecia areata.

The V call is TRBV5-6, the J call TRBJ1-2; weak D call: TRBD1 (5 bases). The V gene lost 4 bases and the J gene lost 3 bases, with 16 bases spanning the gap. CDR3 length equals 15 residues. Germline CDR1 and CDR2: SGHDT and YYEEEE. The CDR3 DNA is TGTGCCAGCAGCGCGACCCGGGACCCCTACTATGGCTACACCTTC. Translated, it gives CASSATRDPYYGYTF.

This chain connects TRBV15 to TRBJ1-1; D may be TRBD1 (5 bases). The germline V gene has CDR1 LNHNV and CDR2 YYDKDF (reference sequence). Between the trimmed V and J ends, which lost 3 bases and 5 bases, there was a span of 13 bases. The CDR3 has 14 amino acids. The CDR3 sequence: CATSRTALRTEAFF. CDR3 coding DNA: TGTGCCACCAGCAGGACAGCTTTAAGGACTGAAGCTTTCTTT.

V is TRBV9 and J is TRBJ2-2; 8 bases are a match to TRBD2. CDR1 and CDR2 (germline): SGDLS, YYNGEE. Unmatched junction bases numbered 0, after V lost 2 bases and J lost 0 bases. The CDR3 runs to 15 residues. In DNA form, the CDR3 reads TGTGCCAGCAGCGTTAGCGGGACGAACACCGGGGAGCTGTTTTTT. It yields the protein CASSVSGTNTGELFF.

This rearrangement joins TRBV5-1 to TRBJ2-1; 7 bases align to TRBD1. Looked up from germline, CDR1 is SGHRS and CDR2 is YFSETQ. There are 15 residues in the CDR3. V gave up 2 bases and J gave up 6 bases; unmatched junction bases: 8. Here the CDR3 DNA reads TGCGCCAGCAGCTTTGGAACGACAGGGCTCAATGAGCAGTTCTTC. Translating it yields CASSFGTTGLNEQFF.

This clone has ten or more counts. The chain is built from TRBV5-1 and TRBJ2-7; TRBD1 or TRBD2 may be the D gene (5 bases each). Germline CDR1 SGHRS, CDR2 YFSETQ. The CDR3 length is 16 residues. V dropped 0 bases and J dropped 7 bases, with 20 bases sitting between them. This CDR3 reads CASSLDAGLLTGEQYF. The CDR3 bases are TGCGCCAGCAGCTTGGACGCAGGGCTATTAACGGGGGAGCAGTACTTC.

The V gene is TRBV11-2, the J gene TRBJ1-2; the D is unclear. The V gene's germline CDR1 is SGHAT and CDR2 FQNNGV. The CDR3 loop spans 14 amino acids. V gave up 1 base and J gave up 4 bases, with 10 bases separating them. The CDR3 DNA follows: TGTGCCAGCAGCTTAGCACAGCCCCCCTATGGCTACACCTTC. Protein product: CASSLAQPPYGYTF. Full variable domain (outside the CDR3, taken from reference TRBV11-2 and TRBJ1-2): EAGVAQSPRYKIIEKRQSVAFWCNPISGHATLYWYQQILGQGPKLLIQFQNNGVVDDSQLPKDRFSAERLKGVDSTLKIQPAKLEDSAVYLCASSLAQPPYGYTFGSGTRLTVV.

This clone occurred once. The chain recombines TRBV2 with TRBJ1-1; D might be TRBD1 (6 bases). Per germline, CDR1 SNHLY and CDR2 FYNNEI. The germline V and J ends were trimmed by 0 bases and 5 bases, with 13 bases remaining between them. This CDR3 spans 15 amino acids. This CDR3 reads CASSEAGYRATEAFF. The CDR3 nucleotides read TGTGCCAGCAGTGAAGCGGGTTACAGGGCGACTGAAGCTTTCTTT.

The chain carries TRBV5-1 and TRBJ2-7, with 8 nucleotides matching TRBD1. The V segment lost 4 bases and the J segment 5 bases; nucleotides outside the gene matches: 11. The CDR3 spans 15 residues. Germline CDR1 SGHRS, CDR2 YFSETQ. CDR3 in DNA: TGCGCCAGCAGCCCAGATGGACAGGGTGTCAACGAGCAGTACTTC. Encoded protein: CASSPDGQGVNEQYF.